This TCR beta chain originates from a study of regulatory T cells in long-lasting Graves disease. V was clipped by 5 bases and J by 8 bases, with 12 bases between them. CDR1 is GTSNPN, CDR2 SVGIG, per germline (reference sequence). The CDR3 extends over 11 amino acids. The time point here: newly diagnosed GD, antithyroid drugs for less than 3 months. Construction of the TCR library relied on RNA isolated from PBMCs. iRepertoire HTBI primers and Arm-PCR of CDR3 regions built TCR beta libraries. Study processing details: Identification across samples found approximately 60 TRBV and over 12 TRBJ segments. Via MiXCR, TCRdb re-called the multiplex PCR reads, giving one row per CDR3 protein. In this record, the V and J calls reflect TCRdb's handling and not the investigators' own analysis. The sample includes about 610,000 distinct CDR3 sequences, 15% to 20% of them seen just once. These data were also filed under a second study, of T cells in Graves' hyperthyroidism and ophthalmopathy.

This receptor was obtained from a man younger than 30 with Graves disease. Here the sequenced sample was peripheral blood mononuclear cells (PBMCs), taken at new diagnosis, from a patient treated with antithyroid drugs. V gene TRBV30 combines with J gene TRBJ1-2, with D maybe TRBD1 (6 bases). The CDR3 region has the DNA TGTGCCTGGGTGGGGGCGAAAGGCTACACCTTC. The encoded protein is CAWVGAKGYTF.